This T cell receptor beta chain was sequenced in a study of T cell responses to AZD1222 COVID-19 vaccine. Germline V gives CDR1 MDHEN, CDR2 SYDVKM. V lost 6 bases and J 4 bases, leaving 13 bases between the germline ends. This CDR3 region has 15 residues. Profiled with immunoSEQ multiplex PCR; TCRdb holds only in-frame clones, not every one. This sample has about 110,000 clones; 87% occur once, and the top ten carry roughly 4.3%. This chain links TRBV28 with TRBJ2-6, with D maybe TRBD2 (6 bases). This TCR came from an adult who received the AZD1222 COVID-19 vaccine. The sample consisted of peripheral blood, taken 28 days after the second AZD1222 dose. The CDR3 here is CASSDGGRGANVLTF. The CDR3 nucleotides are TGTGCCAGCAGCGACGGGGGTAGGGGGGCCAACGTCCTGACTTTC.